One sample yielded the 4 T cell receptor beta chains listed below, sequenced in a study of blood T cell repertoires in COVID-19. Libraries were prepared by immunoSEQ multiplex PCR; TCRdb keeps only in-frame clonotypes and omits some of them. Here the sample spans 270,000 or so clones, around 83% being singletons. The material sequenced was PBMCs or T cells enriched from blood (not recorded which). These receptors were collected from a woman in her 50s who had been exposed to COVID-19.

J is TRBJ2-3 and V is TRBV6-2 or TRBV6-3; 7 nucleotides agree with TRBD2. CDR3 length: 17 residues. The germline CDR1 and CDR2 sequences are MNHEY and SVGEGT. The trim removed 6 bases at V and 1 base at J, leaving 13 bases unmatched. The CDR3 protein is CASSPNPLATGTDTQYF. CDR3 sequence (DNA): TGTGCCAGCAGCCCCAACCCACTAGCGACCGGCACAGATACGCAGTATTTT.

The V call is TRBV7-8, the J call TRBJ1-3; D uncertain. V lost 5 bases to trimming and J lost 7 bases, with 18 bases between them. This CDR3 has 15 residues. From germline, CDR1 is SGHVS and CDR2 FQNEAQ. CDR3 DNA: TGTGCCAGCAGCCCCTCCCTCAGGATTGCGAACACCATATATTTT. Amino acid sequence: CASSPSLRIANTIYF.

V and J are TRBV19 and TRBJ2-1; D not resolved. This CDR3 has 14 residues. The V gene's germline CDR1 is LNHDA and CDR2 SQIVND (reference sequence). V dropped 2 bases and J dropped 0 bases, with 5 bases sitting between them. CDR3 loop: CASSIMSSYNEQFF. The CDR3 DNA reads TGTGCCAGTAGTATAATGAGCTCCTACAATGAGCAGTTCTTC. The full variable domain, in which reference TRBV19 and TRBJ2-1 provide the parts outside the CDR3, is DGGITQSPKYLFRKEGQNVTLSCEQNLNHDAMYWYRQDPGQGLRLIYYSQIVNDFQKGDIAEGYSVSREKKESFPLTVTSAQKNPTAFYLCASSIMSSYNEQFFGPGTRLTVL.

This chain joins TRBV15 and TRBJ1-2; no definite D call. Trimming removed 8 bases at V and 2 bases at J, with 9 bases between. The CDR3 contains 12 residues. The germline V gene has CDR1 LNHNV and CDR2 YYDKDF (reference sequence). Here the CDR3 reads CATQEGNYGYTF. The CDR3 nucleotides are TGTGCCACCCAAGAGGGAAACTATGGCTACACCTTC.